A selection of T cell receptor beta chains follows, all from one sample in a study of shared clonotypes between healthy human individuals. Using immunoSEQ multiplex PCR, the repertoire was profiled, and TCRdb retains in-frame clones only, with some absent. The repertoire has fewer than 1.8 million clones, roughly 98.5% of them found once; the top ten carry about 0.34%. Sequencing was performed on naive CD4+ T cells sorted from blood. These receptors all come from a young man in good health. CDR3s include the opening cysteine and the closing phenylalanine or tryptophan. Fields, in order: D gene, J gene, V gene, CDR3 length, clone size, CDR3 protein, CDR3 DNA. A D gene is named only where the DNA matches it firmly. Clone size is stated in some rows and not others, as once, few, many or a class when expanded.

D: TRBD1
J: TRBJ2-3
V: TRBV10-3
length: 14
size: .
CDR3: CAIGDRTITDTQYF
DNA: TGTGCCATCGGGGACAGGACAATCACAGATACGCAGTATTTT

D: TRBD2
J: TRBJ2-2
V: TRBV2
length: 16
size: .
CDR3: CASSPGLAGGSGELFF
DNA: TGTGCCAGCAGTCCTGGACTAGCGGGAGGTTCCGGGGAGCTGTTTTTT

D: .
J: TRBJ2-7
V: TRBV15
length: 16
size: .
CDR3: CATSSTGGYPSYEQYF
DNA: TGTGCCACCAGCAGCACGGGGGGCTACCCCTCCTACGAGCAGTACTTC

D: .
J: TRBJ2-5
V: TRBV4-1
length: 13
size: .
CDR3: CASSQGSQETQYF
DNA: TGCGCCAGCAGCCAAGGTAGCCAAGAGACCCAGTACTTC

D: .
J: TRBJ2-1
V: TRBV6-1
length: 16
size: .
CDR3: CASSEYFISTDNEQFF
DNA: TGTGCCAGCAGTGAATATTTCATTAGTACCGACAATGAGCAGTTCTTC

D: .
J: TRBJ2-3
V: TRBV10-1
length: 11
size: .
CDR3: CASRSGDTQYF
DNA: TGCGCCAGCAGGAGTGGGGATACGCAGTATTTT

D: TRBD1
J: TRBJ1-5
V: TRBV15
length: 15
size: .
CDR3: CATSRDDRVGQPQHF
DNA: TGTGCCACCAGCAGAGATGACAGGGTAGGTCAGCCCCAGCATTTT

D: .
J: TRBJ1-2
V: TRBV27
length: 13
size: .
CDR3: CASGRGTTYGYTF
DNA: TGTGCCAGCGGCAGGGGAACTACCTATGGCTACACCTTC

D: .
J: TRBJ2-1
V: TRBV2
length: 13
size: .
CDR3: CASSTSSGVEQFF
DNA: TGTGCCAGCAGTACCTCGTCGGGGGTAGAGCAGTTCTTC

D: TRBD2
J: TRBJ2-5
V: TRBV5-4
length: 15
size: .
CDR3: CASSLTSGGQETQYF
DNA: TGTGCCAGCAGCTTGACTAGCGGGGGGCAAGAGACCCAGTACTTC

D: .
J: TRBJ1-1
V: TRBV30
length: 14
size: .
CDR3: CAWRRLDPNTEAFF
DNA: TGTGCCTGGAGGAGACTGGACCCGAACACTGAAGCTTTCTTT

D: .
J: TRBJ2-7
V: TRBV7-9
length: 12
size: .
CDR3: CASSSGVYEQYF
DNA: TGTGCCAGCAGCTCAGGGGTTTACGAGCAGTACTTC

D: TRBD2
J: TRBJ2-1
V: TRBV6-5
length: 12
size: once
CDR3: CASSRLAEEQFF
DNA: TGTGCCAGCAGTAGACTAGCGGAAGAGCAGTTCTTC

D: TRBD1
J: TRBJ2-5
V: TRBV5-4
length: 13
size: .
CDR3: CASSLQGRETQYF
DNA: TGTGCCAGCAGCTTACAGGGGCGGGAGACCCAGTACTTC

D: .
J: TRBJ1-5
V: TRBV5-1
length: 13
size: once
CDR3: CATPGGINQPQHF
DNA: TGCGCCACCCCCGGGGGTATCAATCAGCCCCAGCATTTT

D: .
J: TRBJ2-2
V: TRBV2
length: 15
size: .
CDR3: CASSDIGRVVGELFF
DNA: TGTGCCAGCAGTGACATCGGGAGAGTAGTCGGGGAGCTGTTTTTT

D: .
J: TRBJ2-5
V: TRBV5-1
length: 14
size: .
CDR3: CASSLLNTQETQYF
DNA: TGCGCCAGCAGCTTGCTCAACACCCAAGAGACCCAGTACTTC

D: TRBD1
J: TRBJ1-5
V: TRBV28
length: 14
size: .
CDR3: CASSLRQGTQPQHF
DNA: TGTGCCAGCAGCCTAAGACAGGGTACGCAGCCCCAGCATTTT

D: TRBD1
J: TRBJ2-7
V: TRBV19
length: 14
size: once
CDR3: CASSKRTGSYEQYF
DNA: TGTGCCAGTAGTAAGAGGACAGGGTCCTACGAGCAGTACTTC

D: .
J: TRBJ1-2
V: TRBV28
length: 12
size: .
CDR3: CASSGDSPIATF
DNA: TGTGCCAGCAGTGGTGACAGCCCGATAGCCACCTTC

D: .
J: TRBJ2-1
V: TRBV11-3
length: 13
size: .
CDR3: CASGEGPNNEQFF
DNA: TGTGCCAGCGGAGAGGGCCCTAACAATGAGCAGTTCTTC

D: .
J: TRBJ2-5
V: TRBV27
length: 13
size: .
CDR3: CASSFRDQETQYF
DNA: TGTGCCAGCAGTTTCAGGGACCAAGAGACCCAGTACTTC

D: .
J: TRBJ2-7
V: TRBV6-1
length: 15
size: .
CDR3: CASSDLSRTVYEQYF
DNA: TGTGCCAGCAGTGATTTGTCTAGGACAGTCTACGAGCAGTACTTC

D: TRBD2
J: TRBJ2-7
V: TRBV5-1
length: 17
size: .
CDR3: CASSFRLAGPPSYEQYF
DNA: TGCGCCAGCAGCTTCCGACTAGCGGGGCCACCATCCTACGAGCAGTACTTC

D: TRBD1
J: TRBJ2-1
V: TRBV5-4
length: 15
size: .
CDR3: CASSLLTGGYNEQFF
DNA: TGTGCCAGCAGCTTGTTGACAGGGGGGTACAATGAGCAGTTCTTC

D: TRBD1
J: TRBJ1-5
V: TRBV27
length: 14
size: .
CDR3: CASSYRGGNQPQHF
DNA: TGTGCCAGCAGCTACAGGGGAGGTAATCAGCCCCAGCATTTT

D: TRBD1
J: TRBJ2-7
V: TRBV6-5
length: 13
size: .
CDR3: CASRQGARYEQYF
DNA: TGTGCCAGTCGACAGGGGGCGCGGTACGAGCAGTACTTC

D: .
J: TRBJ1-2
V: TRBV30
length: 12
size: .
CDR3: CALEGGGQFYTF
DNA: TGTGCCCTTGAAGGAGGGGGGCAATTCTACACCTTC

D: TRBD2
J: TRBJ2-2
V: TRBV2
length: 16
size: .
CDR3: CASSDPIAGGSGELFF
DNA: TGTGCCAGCAGTGATCCAATAGCGGGAGGGTCCGGGGAGCTGTTTTTT

D: TRBD1
J: TRBJ2-7
V: TRBV9
length: 14
size: .
CDR3: CASSTGQGAYEQYF
DNA: TGTGCCAGCAGCACCGGACAGGGCGCCTACGAGCAGTACTTC

D: TRBD2
J: TRBJ2-5
V: TRBV2
length: 14
size: .
CDR3: CASSYRLAQETQYF
DNA: TGTGCCAGCAGTTATCGACTAGCGCAAGAGACCCAGTACTTC

D: TRBD1
J: TRBJ1-2
V: TRBV7-2
length: 15
size: .
CDR3: CASSSVDRASYGYTF
DNA: TGTGCCAGCAGCTCCGTGGACAGGGCTAGCTATGGCTACACCTTC

D: .
J: TRBJ2-7
V: TRBV18
length: 14
size: .
CDR3: CASSPRDITYEQYF
DNA: TGTGCCAGCTCACCTCGCGACATCACCTACGAGCAGTACTTC

D: .
J: TRBJ2-1
V: TRBV7-9
length: 15
size: .
CDR3: CASSRGSTSYNEQFF
DNA: TGTGCCAGCAGCCGAGGGAGCACCTCCTACAATGAGCAGTTCTTC

D: .
J: TRBJ1-2
V: TRBV6-6
length: 12
size: .
CDR3: CASSSVPSGYTF
DNA: TGTGCCAGCAGTTCGGTCCCAAGTGGCTACACCTTC

D: .
J: TRBJ1-1
V: TRBV25-1
length: 17
size: .
CDR3: CASSEYEWGHSLAEAFF
DNA: TGTGCCAGCAGTGAATACGAGTGGGGTCACAGTTTAGCTGAAGCTTTCTTT

D: .
J: TRBJ2-6
V: TRBV19
length: 15
size: .
CDR3: CASSTGYSGANVLTF
DNA: TGTGCCAGTAGTACGGGTTACTCTGGGGCCAACGTCCTGACTTTC

D: TRBD2
J: TRBJ2-5
V: TRBV18
length: 16
size: .
CDR3: CASSPRPGGGGETQYF
DNA: TGTGCCAGCTCACCACGACCGGGGGGAGGTGGAGAGACCCAGTACTTC

D: .
J: TRBJ2-7
V: TRBV5-1
length: 15
size: .
CDR3: CASSLGRGEVREQYF
DNA: TGCGCCAGCAGCTTGGGACGAGGGGAGGTACGCGAGCAGTACTTC

D: TRBD2
J: TRBJ2-2
V: TRBV10-3
length: 18
size: once
CDR3: CAISESGLAGLNTGELFF
DNA: TGTGCCATCAGTGAGTCCGGACTAGCGGGGCTGAACACCGGGGAGCTGTTTTTT

D: .
J: TRBJ2-1
V: TRBV1
length: 19
size: .
CDR3: CTSITSGRVRQGSYNEQFF
DNA: TGCACCAGCATCACAAGCGGGAGGGTCCGTCAAGGCTCCTACAATGAGCAGTTCTTC

D: TRBD1
J: TRBJ1-1
V: TRBV5-4
length: 16
size: once
CDR3: CASSVGQTVGNTEAFF
DNA: TGTGCCAGCAGCGTGGGACAGACCGTAGGGAACACTGAAGCTTTCTTT

D: .
J: TRBJ2-7
V: TRBV11-2
length: 14
size: .
CDR3: CASSQGRSSYEQYF
DNA: TGTGCCAGCAGCCAGGGACGGAGTTCCTACGAGCAGTACTTC

D: TRBD1
J: TRBJ2-2
V: TRBV2
length: 15
size: .
CDR3: CASRADRGNTGELFF
DNA: TGTGCCAGCAGAGCGGACAGGGGGAACACCGGGGAGCTGTTTTTT

D: .
J: TRBJ2-3
V: TRBV28
length: 15
size: .
CDR3: CASSLWAEMTDTQYF
DNA: TGTGCCAGCAGTTTATGGGCAGAAATGACAGATACGCAGTATTTT

D: .
J: TRBJ1-3
V: TRBV28
length: 14
size: .
CDR3: CASSLWRLGNTIYF
DNA: TGTGCCAGCAGTTTATGGCGTTTAGGAAACACCATATATTTT

D: .
J: TRBJ2-2
V: TRBV28
length: 11
size: .
CDR3: CASRTIRELFF
DNA: TGTGCCAGCAGGACAATAAGGGAGCTGTTTTTT

D: .
J: TRBJ1-1
V: TRBV29-1
length: 12
size: .
CDR3: CSSGPMNTEAFF
DNA: TGCAGTTCCGGGCCGATGAACACTGAAGCTTTCTTT

D: .
J: TRBJ1-5
V: TRBV28
length: 13
size: .
CDR3: CASRSIVIGPQHF
DNA: TGTGCCAGCCGTAGTATAGTTATCGGGCCCCAGCATTTT

D: TRBD2
J: TRBJ2-3
V: TRBV27
length: 18
size: .
CDR3: CASSKNVLAAASTDTQYF
DNA: TGTGCCAGCAGCAAAAATGTCCTAGCGGCTGCTAGCACAGATACGCAGTATTTT

D: .
J: TRBJ2-4
V: TRBV4-2
length: 16
size: .
CDR3: CASSQPPSFDKNIQYF
DNA: TGTGCCAGCAGCCAACCTCCTAGTTTTGACAAAAACATTCAGTACTTC

D: .
J: TRBJ1-2
V: TRBV7-9
length: 15
size: .
CDR3: CASSPGPTSNYGYTF
DNA: TGTGCCAGCAGCCCTGGACCGACATCTAACTATGGCTACACCTTC